This record covers a single T cell receptor (beta chain). The antigen is unknown. Extraction of PBMCs used 8.5 to 10 ml of fresh peripheral blood. This record comes from a study of T cells in Graves' hyperthyroidism and ophthalmopathy. The wider study: Peripheral blood was taken when the disease was first diagnosed, before any treatment began. Study-level points and caveats: Among thyroid clonotypes expanded above 0.001, most also appeared in blood.

Authors of the study amplified TCR beta CDR3 regions from RNA transcripts. The primer set for the first-round RT-PCR of the TCR CDR3 was HTBI. TCRdb processed the multiplex PCR reads anew with MiXCR; each CDR3 protein has one entry. The table includes roughly 530,000 distinct CDR3 sequences, over 15% detected once. CDR3 size: 14 residues. Germline V gene lookup returns CDR1 SQVTM and CDR2 ANQGSEA. Trimming stripped 4 bases from V and 4 bases from J, with 16 bases between. This chain joins TRBV29-1 and TRBJ1-2; D is unclear. The TCR sequence derives from a woman aged 18-29 years with Graves' ophthalmopathy. The sample comprised blood. The CDR3: CSVGQPSGGYGYTF. In DNA, the CDR3 is TGCAGCGTTGGCCAGCCCAGTGGCGGCTATGGCTACACCTTC. The full variable domain, with the rest looked up from reference TRBV29-1 and TRBJ1-2, is SAVISQKPSRDICQRGTSLTIQCQVDSQVTMMFWYRQQPGQSLTLIATANQGSEATYESGFVIDKFPISRPNLTFSTLTVSNMSPEDSSIYLCSVGQPSGGYGYTFGSGTRLTVV.